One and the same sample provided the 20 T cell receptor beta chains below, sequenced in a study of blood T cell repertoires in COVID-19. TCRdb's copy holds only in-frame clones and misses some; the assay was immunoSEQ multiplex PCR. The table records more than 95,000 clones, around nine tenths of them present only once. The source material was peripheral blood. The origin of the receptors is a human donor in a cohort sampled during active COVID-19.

The CDR3 sequence: CASSPRTTQETQYF. CDR3 sequence (DNA): TGTGCCAGCAGCCCCCGGACTACACAAGAGACCCAGTACTTC. The rearrangement uses TRBV7-9 and TRBJ2-5, with D perhaps TRBD2 (6 bases). The V end lost 5 bases, the J end lost 2 bases, and 12 bases lay between the germline ends. Germline CDR1 reads SEHNR; CDR2 reads FQNEAQ (reference sequence). This CDR3 has 14 residues.

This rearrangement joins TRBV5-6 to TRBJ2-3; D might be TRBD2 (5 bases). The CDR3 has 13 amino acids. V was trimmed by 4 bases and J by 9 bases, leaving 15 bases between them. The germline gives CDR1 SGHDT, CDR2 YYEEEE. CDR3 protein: CASSLPAGGTQYF. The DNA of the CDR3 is TGTGCCAGCAGCCTCCCGGCAGGAGGAACGCAGTATTTT.

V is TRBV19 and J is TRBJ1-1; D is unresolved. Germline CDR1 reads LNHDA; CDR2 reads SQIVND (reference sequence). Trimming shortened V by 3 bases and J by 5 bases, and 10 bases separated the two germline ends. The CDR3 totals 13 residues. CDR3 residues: CASSMDARTEAFF. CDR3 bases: TGTGCCAGTAGTATGGATGCGCGGACTGAAGCTTTCTTT.

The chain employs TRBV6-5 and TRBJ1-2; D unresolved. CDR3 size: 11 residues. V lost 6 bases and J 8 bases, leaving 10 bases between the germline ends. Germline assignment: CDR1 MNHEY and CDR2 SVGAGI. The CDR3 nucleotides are TGTGCCAGCAGAGATGCGCGAGGCTACACCTTC. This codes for CASRDARGYTF.

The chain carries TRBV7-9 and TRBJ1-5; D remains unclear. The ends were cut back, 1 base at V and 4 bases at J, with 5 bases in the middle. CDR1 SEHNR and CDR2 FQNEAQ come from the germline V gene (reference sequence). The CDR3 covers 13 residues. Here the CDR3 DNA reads TGTGCCAGCAGCTTAGGTACTAATCAGCCCCAGCATTTT. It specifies CASSLGTNQPQHF.

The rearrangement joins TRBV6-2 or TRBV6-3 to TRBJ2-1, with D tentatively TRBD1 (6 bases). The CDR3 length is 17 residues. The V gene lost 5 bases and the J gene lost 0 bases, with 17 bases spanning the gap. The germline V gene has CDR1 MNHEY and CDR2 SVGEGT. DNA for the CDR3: TGTGCCAGCAGTCCCCCCCAGGGGAACAACTCCTACAATGAGCAGTTCTTC. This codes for CASSPPQGNNSYNEQFF.

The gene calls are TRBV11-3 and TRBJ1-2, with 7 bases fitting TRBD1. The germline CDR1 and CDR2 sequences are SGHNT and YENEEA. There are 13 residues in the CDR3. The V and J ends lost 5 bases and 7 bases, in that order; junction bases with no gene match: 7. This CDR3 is CASSLTGVGGYTF. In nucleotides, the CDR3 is TGTGCCAGCAGCCTTACAGGGGTGGGTGGCTACACCTTC.

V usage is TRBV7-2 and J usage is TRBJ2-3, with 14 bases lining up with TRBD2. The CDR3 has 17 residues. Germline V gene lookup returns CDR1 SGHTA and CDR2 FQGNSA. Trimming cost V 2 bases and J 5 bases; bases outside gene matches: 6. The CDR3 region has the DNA TGTGCCAGCAGCTTACGGACTAGCGGGAGGTTTGTAGATACGCAGTATTTT. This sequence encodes CASSLRTSGRFVDTQYF.

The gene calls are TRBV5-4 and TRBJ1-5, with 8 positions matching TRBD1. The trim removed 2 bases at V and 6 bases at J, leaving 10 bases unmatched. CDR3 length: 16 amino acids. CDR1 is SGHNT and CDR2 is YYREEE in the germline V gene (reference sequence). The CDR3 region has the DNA TGTGCCAGCAGCTTCACCGGACAGGGTGCGGGTCAGCCCCAGCATTTT. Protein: CASSFTGQGAGQPQHF.

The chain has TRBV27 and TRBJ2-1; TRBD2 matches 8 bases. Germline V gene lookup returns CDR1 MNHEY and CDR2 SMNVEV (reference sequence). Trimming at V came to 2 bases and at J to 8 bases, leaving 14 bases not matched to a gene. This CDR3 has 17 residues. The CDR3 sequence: CASSLTAPGGRWHEQFF. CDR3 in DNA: TGTGCCAGCAGTTTAACCGCCCCGGGAGGGCGATGGCATGAGCAGTTCTTC.

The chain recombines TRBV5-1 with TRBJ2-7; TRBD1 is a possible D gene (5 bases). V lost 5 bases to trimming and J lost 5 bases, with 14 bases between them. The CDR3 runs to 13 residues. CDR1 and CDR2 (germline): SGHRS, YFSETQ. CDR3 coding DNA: TGCGCCAGCAGAAGGGAAGGGGTAAACGAGCAGTACTTC. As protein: CASRREGVNEQYF.

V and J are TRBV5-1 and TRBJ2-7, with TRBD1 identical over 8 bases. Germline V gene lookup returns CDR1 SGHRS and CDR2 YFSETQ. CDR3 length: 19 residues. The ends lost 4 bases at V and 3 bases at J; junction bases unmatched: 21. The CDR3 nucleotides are TGCGCCAGCAGCCCGGGACAGGTTCAAAGTAGTAAACTATACTACGAGCAGTACTTC. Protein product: CASSPGQVQSSKLYYEQYF.

The CDR3 loop reads CASSLSQGRTDTQYF. CDR3 nucleotides: TGTGCCAGCAGCTTATCCCAGGGGCGTACAGATACGCAGTATTTT. This chain connects TRBV7-2 to TRBJ2-3; tentative D call: TRBD1 (6 bases). The CDR3 extends over 15 amino acids. The V end lost 2 bases, the J end lost 3 bases, and 12 bases lay between the germline ends. Germline V lookup: CDR1 SGHTA, CDR2 FQGNSA. The full variable domain, rest sourced from reference TRBV7-2 and TRBJ2-3, is GAGVSQSPSNKVTEKGKDVELRCDPISGHTALYWYRQSLGQGLEFLIYFQGNSAPDKSGLPSDRFSAERTGGSVSTLTIQRTQQEDSAVYLCASSLSQGRTDTQYFGPGTRLTVL.

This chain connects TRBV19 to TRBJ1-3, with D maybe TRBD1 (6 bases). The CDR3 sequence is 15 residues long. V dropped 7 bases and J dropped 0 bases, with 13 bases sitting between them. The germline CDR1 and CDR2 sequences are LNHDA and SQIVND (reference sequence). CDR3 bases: TGTGCCAGTACCGTGGGGGCAGCCTCTGGAAACACCATATATTTT. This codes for CASTVGAASGNTIYF.

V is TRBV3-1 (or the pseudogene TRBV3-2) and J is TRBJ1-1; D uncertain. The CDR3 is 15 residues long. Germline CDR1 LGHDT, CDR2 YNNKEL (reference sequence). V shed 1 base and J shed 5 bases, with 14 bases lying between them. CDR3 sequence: CASSQGVSTGTEAFF. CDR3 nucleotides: TGTGCCAGCAGCCAAGGGGTCTCCACGGGGACTGAAGCTTTCTTT.

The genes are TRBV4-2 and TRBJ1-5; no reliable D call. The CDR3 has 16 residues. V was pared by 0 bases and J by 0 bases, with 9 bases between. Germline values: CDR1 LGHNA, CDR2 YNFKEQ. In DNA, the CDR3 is TGTGCCAGCAGCCAAGATCCCGGGGATAGCAATCAGCCCCAGCATTTT. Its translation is CASSQDPGDSNQPQHF.

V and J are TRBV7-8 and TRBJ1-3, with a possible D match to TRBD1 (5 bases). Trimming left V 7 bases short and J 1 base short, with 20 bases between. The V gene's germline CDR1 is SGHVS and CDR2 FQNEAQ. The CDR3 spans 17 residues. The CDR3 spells CASTLTEARASGNTIYF. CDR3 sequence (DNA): TGTGCCAGCACCCTGACCGAGGCCAGGGCGTCTGGAAACACCATATATTTT.

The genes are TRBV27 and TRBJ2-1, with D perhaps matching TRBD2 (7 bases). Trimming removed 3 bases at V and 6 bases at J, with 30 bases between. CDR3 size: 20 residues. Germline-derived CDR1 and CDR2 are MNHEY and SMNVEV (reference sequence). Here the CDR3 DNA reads TGTGCCAGCAGTTTTAGGAGGTGGGAGCAGGGGCTTGCGGGAGCCAATGAGCAGTTCTTC. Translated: CASSFRRWEQGLAGANEQFF.

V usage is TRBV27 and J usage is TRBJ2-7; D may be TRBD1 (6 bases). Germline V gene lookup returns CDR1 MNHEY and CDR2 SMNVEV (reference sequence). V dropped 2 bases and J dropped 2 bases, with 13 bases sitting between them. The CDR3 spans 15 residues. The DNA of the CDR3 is TGTGCCAGCAGTTTAGAACCCAGGGGTGCCTACGAGCAGTACTTC. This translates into CASSLEPRGAYEQYF.

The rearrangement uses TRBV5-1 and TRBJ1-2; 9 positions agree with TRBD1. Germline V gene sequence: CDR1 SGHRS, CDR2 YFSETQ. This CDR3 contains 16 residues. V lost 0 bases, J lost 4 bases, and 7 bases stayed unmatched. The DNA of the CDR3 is TGCGCCAGCAGCTTGGCCCCGGACAGGGGATTCTATGGCTACACCTTC. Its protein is CASSLAPDRGFYGYTF.